The 18 T cell receptor beta chains reported below all come from one sample, sequenced in a study of cytomegalovirus exposure and HLA in healthy donors. With 60 Vbeta and 13 Jbeta primers, the PCR was carried out. The assay was immunoSEQ multiplex PCR, and TCRdb's table has in-frame clones only and misses some. The sample shows about 210,000 clones, 70% to 90% of them seen only once. The sequenced sample was PBMCs. These receptors came from a girl aged 2-10 years in good health and CMV-seronegative.

The rearrangement uses TRBV6-5 and TRBJ2-7; tentatively, D is TRBD1 (6 bases). Germline CDR1 reads MNHEY; CDR2 reads SVGAGI. The CDR3 totals 12 residues. V was trimmed by 10 bases and J by 2 bases, leaving 12 bases between them. The CDR3 region has the DNA TGTGCCACCCGGGACATTACCTACGAGCAGTACTTC. It translates to CATRDITYEQYF.

About this clone itself: The sample has other DNA sequences that encode this CDR3 too. The CDR3 nucleotides read TGTGCCAGCAGCTTAAGTCAGGGACTCTACGAGCAGTACTTC. This translates into CASSLSQGLYEQYF. V and J are TRBV7-9 and TRBJ2-7; D is perhaps TRBD2 (6 bases). The CDR3 spans 14 residues. V shed 2 bases and J shed 3 bases, with 11 bases lying between them. Germline V lookup: CDR1 SEHNR, CDR2 FQNEAQ (reference sequence). The full variable domain, completed using reference TRBV7-9 and TRBJ2-7, is DTGVSQNPRHKITKRGQNVTFRCDPISEHNRLYWYRQTLGQGPEFLTYFQNEAQLEKSRLLSDRFSAERPKGSFSTLEIQRTEQGDSAMYLCASSLSQGLYEQYFGPGTRLTVT.

This clone was recorded only once. In nucleotides, the CDR3 is TGCGCCAGCAGCCCCTCGGGACTAGAATGGAATGAGCAGTTCTTC. Amino acid sequence: CASSPSGLEWNEQFF. The chain uses TRBV5-1 and TRBJ2-1; 8 positions agree with TRBD2. This CDR3 contains 15 residues. V was pared by 4 bases and J by 7 bases, with 10 bases of the junction left unmatched. CDR1 is SGHRS, CDR2 YFSETQ, per germline.

As concerns this clone: One junction end disagrees with the germline gene, perhaps due to a read error. The chain has TRBV7-9 and TRBJ1-2, with a weak D call TRBD1 (6 bases). The CDR3 is 13 residues long. Germline loops: CDR1 SEHNR, CDR2 FQNEAQ (reference sequence). CDR3 residues: CSSLTAGAYGYTF. DNA of the CDR3: TGTTCCAGCCTAACGGCAGGGGCCTATGGCTACACCTTC.

V is TRBV5-5 and J is TRBJ1-5, with D maybe TRBD1 (6 bases). Germline V CDR1 and CDR2: SGHKS, YYEKEE (reference sequence). Trimming shortened V by 7 bases and J by 1 base, and 15 bases separated the two germline ends. The CDR3 has 15 amino acids. This chain's CDR3 is CASRMGQGSNQPQHF. In DNA form, the CDR3 reads TGTGCCAGCCGAATGGGTCAGGGGAGCAATCAGCCCCAGCATTTT. The variable domain in full, completed from reference TRBV5-5 and TRBJ1-5, reads DAGVTQSPTHLIKTRGQQVTLRCSPISGHKSVSWYQQVLGQGPQFIFQYYEKEERGRGNFPDRFSARQFPNYSSELNVNALLLGDSALYLCASRMGQGSNQPQHFGDGTRLSIL.

The CDR3 sequence: CASSIRRQGSEGYTF. The DNA of the CDR3 is TGCGCCAGCAGCATACGAAGACAGGGTTCGGAGGGCTACACCTTC. The rearrangement uses TRBV5-1 and TRBJ1-2; 7 bases align to TRBD1. This CDR3 region has 15 residues. Trimming cost V 4 bases and J 8 bases; bases outside gene matches: 14. Germline CDR1 SGHRS, CDR2 YFSETQ.

This clone was seen a few times. This chain joins TRBV2 and TRBJ1-1; TRBD1 aligns across 7 bases. Germline trimming cut 6 bases from V and 3 bases from J; bases unmatched to any gene: 4. The CDR3 runs 13 residues. CDR1 SNHLY and CDR2 FYNNEI come from the germline V gene. Written as DNA, the CDR3 is TGTGCCAGCAGGACCGACAGGGACACTGAAGCTTTCTTT. This codes for CASRTDRDTEAFF.

The chain employs TRBV6-1 and TRBJ1-1; possibly TRBD1 for D (6 bases). The CDR3 is 15 amino acids. The V and J ends lost 7 bases and 1 base respectively, with 16 bases between them. CDR1 is MNHNS, CDR2 SASEGT, per germline. The CDR3 reads CASTRAGHTNTEAFF. The CDR3 coding sequence is TGTGCCAGCACCCGAGCGGGACACACGAACACTGAAGCTTTCTTT.

The V gene is TRBV5-1, the J gene TRBJ2-3; 8 bases are shared with TRBD2. CDR3 length: 18 residues. Germline values: CDR1 SGHRS, CDR2 YFSETQ. The J segment lost 0 bases and the V segment lost 3 bases, leaving 12 bases of the junction unmatched. The CDR3 bases are TGCGCCAGCAGCTACAACCCGACTAGCGACACTAGCACAGATACGCAGTATTTT. Its translation: CASSYNPTSDTSTDTQYF. Variable domain in full (rest from reference TRBV5-1 and TRBJ2-3): KAGVTQTPRYLIKTRGQQVTLSCSPISGHRSVSWYQQTPGQGLQFLFEYFSETQRNKGNFPGRFSGRQFSNSRSEMNVSTLELGDSALYLCASSYNPTSDTSTDTQYFGPGTRLTVL.

The V gene is TRBV6-1, the J gene TRBJ1-5; 10 bases agree with TRBD1. This CDR3 contains 13 residues. V dropped 7 bases and J dropped 7; count of bases not matched to a gene: 4. Germline V gene lookup returns CDR1 MNHNS and CDR2 SASEGT. This CDR3 reads CASTGQGDQPQHF. CDR3 coding DNA: TGTGCCAGCACAGGACAGGGGGACCAGCCCCAGCATTTT.

Concerning this clone itself: This sample includes further DNA sequences coding for the same CDR3. The chain is built from TRBV5-1 and TRBJ1-4; 7 bases fit TRBD1. CDR3 length equals 15 residues. J lost 4 bases, V lost 0 bases, and 3 bases had no gene match. CDR1 and CDR2 (germline): SGHRS, YFSETQ. CDR3 in amino acids: CASSLAGQVNEKLFF. CDR3 DNA sequence: TGCGCCAGCAGCTTGGCCGGACAGGTTAATGAAAAACTGTTTTTT.

As for this clone: Because it lacks the conserved phenylalanine or tryptophan at the end, this CDR3 is likely a read error. The DNA is left out, because the CDR3 cannot be placed on it with certainty; the CDR3 is given as TCRdb lists it. The V call is TRBV1, the J call TRBJ1-1; TRBD1 was called by the table and not checked on the DNA. TRBV1 is a pseudogene. The CDR3 length equals 11 residues, ends included. The CDR3 reads CTSSLCRQGGV.

The chain is built from TRBV7-9 and TRBJ2-1; D unresolved. This CDR3 is 13 amino acids long. Trimming took off 1 base at V and 6 bases at J, with 7 bases between the two ends. Germline V gene data show CDR1 as SEHNR and CDR2 as FQNEAQ (reference sequence). This CDR3 is CASSLDFSNEQFF. The DNA for the CDR3 is TGTGCCAGCAGCTTAGACTTTTCCAATGAGCAGTTCTTC.

The CDR3 coding sequence is TGCAGCGTATCTGGGACAGGGGTCACTGAAGCTTTCTTT. Amino acids: CSVSGTGVTEAFF. The chain combines TRBV29-1 with TRBJ1-1; 10 positions agree with TRBD1. Germline CDR1 is SQVTM and CDR2 is ANQGSEA. J was trimmed by 4 bases and V by 6 bases; bases with no gene match: 5. This CDR3 contains 13 residues.

The rearrangement uses TRBV29-1 and TRBJ2-7; D remains ambiguous. The ends were cut back, 4 bases at V and 2 bases at J, with 9 bases in the middle. The germline V gene encodes CDR1 SQVTM and CDR2 ANQGSEA. The CDR3 runs to 12 residues. The CDR3 here is CSVGVTAYEQYF. The CDR3 region has the DNA TGCAGCGTTGGGGTGACTGCCTACGAGCAGTACTTC.

This chain uses TRBV6-1 with TRBJ2-5; 8 bases are a match to TRBD1. V trimming: 2 bases; J trimming: 4 bases; junction bases outside the gene matches: 6. The CDR3 length is 15 residues. Per the germline V gene, CDR1 is MNHNS and CDR2 is SASEGT. The CDR3 is CASSERQGPRETQYF. For the CDR3, the DNA is TGTGCCAGCAGTGAAAGACAGGGGCCAAGAGAGACCCAGTACTTC.

This clone has a handful of counts. The chain carries TRBV6-5 and TRBJ1-1; a possible D gene is TRBD1 (5 bases). The CDR3 totals 13 residues. V was pared by 5 bases and J by 8 bases, with 15 bases between. CDR1 and CDR2 from the germline V gene are MNHEY and SVGAGI. The CDR3: CASSMLRVGEAFF. The DNA of the CDR3 is TGTGCCAGCAGTATGCTCAGGGTTGGGGAAGCTTTCTTT.

This chain uses TRBV11-2 with TRBJ2-1; D gene unclear. The CDR3 runs 12 residues. Germline CDR1 reads SGHAT; CDR2 reads FQNNGV. Trimming stripped 4 bases from V and 10 bases from J, with 11 bases between. CDR3 DNA sequence: TGTGCCAGCAGCTACGTTAGATGGGAGCAGTTCTTC. It codes for CASSYVRWEQFF.